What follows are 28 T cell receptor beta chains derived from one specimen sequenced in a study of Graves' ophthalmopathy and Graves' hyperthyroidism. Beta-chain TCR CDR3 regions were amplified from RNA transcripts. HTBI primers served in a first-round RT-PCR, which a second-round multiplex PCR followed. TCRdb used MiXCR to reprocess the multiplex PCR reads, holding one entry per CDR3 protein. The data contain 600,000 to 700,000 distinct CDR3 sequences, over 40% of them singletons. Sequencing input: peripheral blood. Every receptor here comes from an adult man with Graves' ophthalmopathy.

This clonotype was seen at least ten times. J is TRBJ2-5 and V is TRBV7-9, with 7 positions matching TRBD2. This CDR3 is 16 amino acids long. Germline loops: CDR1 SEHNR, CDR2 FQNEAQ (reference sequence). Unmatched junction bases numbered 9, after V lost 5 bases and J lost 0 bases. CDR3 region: CASSMVTGGHQETQYF. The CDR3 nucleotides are TGTGCCAGCAGCATGGTAACGGGGGGTCACCAAGAGACCCAGTACTTC.

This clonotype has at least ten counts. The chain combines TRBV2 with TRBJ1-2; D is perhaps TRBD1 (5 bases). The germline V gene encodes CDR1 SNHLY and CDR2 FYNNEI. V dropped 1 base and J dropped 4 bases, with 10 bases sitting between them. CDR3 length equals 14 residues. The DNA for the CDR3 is TGTGCCAGCAGTGAAGTGCAGGGACGCTATGGCTACACCTTC. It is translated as CASSEVQGRYGYTF.

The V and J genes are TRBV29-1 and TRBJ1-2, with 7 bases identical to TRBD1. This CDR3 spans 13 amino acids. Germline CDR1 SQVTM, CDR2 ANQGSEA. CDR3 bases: TGCAGTTTGAGAGCCAGGGGGATCGATGGCTACACCTTC. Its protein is CSLRARGIDGYTF.

CDR3 residues: CASSLDDRVNTEAFF. CDR3 in DNA: TGTGCCAGCAGCTTAGACGACAGGGTGAACACTGAAGCTTTCTTT. The chain uses TRBV7-9 and TRBJ1-1, with 7 bases that match TRBD1. With V trimmed by 1 base and J by 0 bases, 2 bases remained unmatched. Looked up from germline, CDR1 is SEHNR and CDR2 is FQNEAQ (reference sequence). The CDR3 loop spans 15 amino acids. Filled out from reference TRBV7-9 and TRBJ1-1, the complete variable domain reads DTGVSQNPRHKITKRGQNVTFRCDPISEHNRLYWYRQTLGQGPEFLTYFQNEAQLEKSRLLSDRFSAERPKGSFSTLEIQRTEQGDSAMYLCASSLDDRVNTEAFFGQGTRLTVV.

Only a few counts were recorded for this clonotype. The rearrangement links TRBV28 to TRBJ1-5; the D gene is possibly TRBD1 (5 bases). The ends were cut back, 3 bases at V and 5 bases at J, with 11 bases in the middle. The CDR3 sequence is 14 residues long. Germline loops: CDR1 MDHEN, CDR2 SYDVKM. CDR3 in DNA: TGTGCCAGCAGTTTGGCAGGGCCCCATCAGCCCCAGCATTTT. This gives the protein CASSLAGPHQPQHF.

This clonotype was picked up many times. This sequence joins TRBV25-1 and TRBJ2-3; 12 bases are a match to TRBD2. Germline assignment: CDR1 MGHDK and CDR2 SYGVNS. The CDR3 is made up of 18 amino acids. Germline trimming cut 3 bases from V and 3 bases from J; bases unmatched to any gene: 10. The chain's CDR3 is CASSDSLAGGLQTDTQYF. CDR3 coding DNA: TGTGCCAGCAGTGATTCACTAGCGGGGGGCTTGCAAACAGATACGCAGTATTTT.

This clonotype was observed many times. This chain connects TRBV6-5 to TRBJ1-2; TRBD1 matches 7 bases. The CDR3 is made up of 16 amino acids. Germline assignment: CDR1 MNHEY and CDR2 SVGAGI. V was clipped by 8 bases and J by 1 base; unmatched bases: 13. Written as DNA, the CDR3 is TGTGCCAGCTCCCCCTTCGGGACAGCTCTTAACTATGGCTACACCTTC. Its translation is CASSPFGTALNYGYTF.

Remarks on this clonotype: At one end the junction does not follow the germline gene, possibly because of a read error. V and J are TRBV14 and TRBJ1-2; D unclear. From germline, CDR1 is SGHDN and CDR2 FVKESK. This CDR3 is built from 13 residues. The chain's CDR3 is CASSQDVGYGHTF. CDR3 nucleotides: TGTGCCAGCAGCCAAGATGTCGGCTATGGCCACACCTTC.

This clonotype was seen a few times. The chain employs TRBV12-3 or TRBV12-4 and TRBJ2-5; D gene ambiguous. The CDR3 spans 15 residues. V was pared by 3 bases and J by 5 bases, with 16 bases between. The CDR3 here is CASSLQNLLGETQYF. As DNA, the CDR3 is TGTGCCAGCAGTTTGCAGAATCTCCTGGGGGAGACCCAGTACTTC.

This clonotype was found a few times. CDR3 loop: CAWRGRGSSYEQYF. In DNA form, the CDR3 reads TGTGCCTGGAGGGGCCGGGGGTCTTCCTACGAGCAGTACTTC. This chain links TRBV30 with TRBJ2-7; tentatively, D is TRBD2 (6 bases). The CDR3 is 14 residues long. Germline assignment: CDR1 GTSNPN and CDR2 SVGIG (reference sequence). V lost 3 bases to trimming and J lost 1 base, with 13 bases between them.

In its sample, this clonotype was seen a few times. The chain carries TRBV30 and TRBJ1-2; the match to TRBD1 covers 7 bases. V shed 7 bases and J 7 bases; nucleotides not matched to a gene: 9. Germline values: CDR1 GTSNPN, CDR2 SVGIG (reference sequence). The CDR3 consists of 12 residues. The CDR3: CASVQGVGGYTF. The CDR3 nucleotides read TGTGCCTCCGTTCAGGGGGTCGGTGGCTACACCTTC.

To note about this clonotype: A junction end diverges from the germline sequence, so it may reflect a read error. The CDR3 DNA reads TGTGCTAGCAGCAGGGGCGGAATCACAGATACGCAGTATTTT. Protein product: CASSRGGITDTQYF. The chain uses TRBV7-7 and TRBJ2-3; D might be TRBD1 (6 bases). Germline V CDR1 and CDR2: SSHAT, FNYEAQ (reference sequence). CDR3 length equals 14 residues.

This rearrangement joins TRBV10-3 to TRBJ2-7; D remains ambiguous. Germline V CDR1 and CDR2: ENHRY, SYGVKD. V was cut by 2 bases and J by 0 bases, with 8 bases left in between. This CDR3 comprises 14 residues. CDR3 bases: TGTGCCATCAGTGAGCACACCTACTCCTACGAGCAGTACTTC. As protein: CAISEHTYSYEQYF.

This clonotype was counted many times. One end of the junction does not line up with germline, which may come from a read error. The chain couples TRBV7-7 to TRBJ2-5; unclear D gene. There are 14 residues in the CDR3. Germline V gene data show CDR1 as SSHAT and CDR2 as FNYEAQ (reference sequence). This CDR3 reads CASSLFRNQETQYF. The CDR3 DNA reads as TGTGCTAGCAGCTTATTTCGAAACCAAGAGACCCAGTACTTC.

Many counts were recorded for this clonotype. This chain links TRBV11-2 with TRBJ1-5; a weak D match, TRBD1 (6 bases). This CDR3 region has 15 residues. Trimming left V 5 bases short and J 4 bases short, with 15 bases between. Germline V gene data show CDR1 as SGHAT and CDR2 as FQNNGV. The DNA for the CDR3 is TGTGCCAGCAGCGAAACGGGACACAATAATCAGCCCCAGCATTTT. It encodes CASSETGHNNQPQHF.

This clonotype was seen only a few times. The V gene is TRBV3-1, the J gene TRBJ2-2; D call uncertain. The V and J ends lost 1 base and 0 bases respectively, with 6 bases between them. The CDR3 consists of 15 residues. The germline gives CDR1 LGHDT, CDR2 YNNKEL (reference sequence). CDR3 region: CASSQGIANTGELFF. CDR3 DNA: TGTGCCAGCAGCCAAGGTATAGCGAACACCGGGGAGCTGTTTTTT.

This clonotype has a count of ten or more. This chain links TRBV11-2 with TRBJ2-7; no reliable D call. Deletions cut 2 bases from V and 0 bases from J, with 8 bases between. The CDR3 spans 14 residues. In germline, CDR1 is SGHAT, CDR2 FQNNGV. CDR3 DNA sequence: TGTGCCAGCAGCTTACGGCAGGCCTCCTACGAGCAGTACTTC. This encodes CASSLRQASYEQYF.

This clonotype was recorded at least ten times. CDR3 protein: CATSDSGHPYQETQYF. The CDR3 DNA is TGTGCCACCAGTGACTCAGGACATCCCTACCAAGAGACCCAGTACTTC. The chain combines TRBV24-1 with TRBJ2-5, with D possibly TRBD1 on 5 matching bases. CDR1 is KGHDR, CDR2 SFDVKD, per germline. The ends were cut back, 4 bases at V and 0 bases at J, with 14 bases in the middle. The CDR3 is 16 amino acids.

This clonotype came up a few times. CDR3 in amino acids: CASSPLPGYYGYTF. In nucleotides, the CDR3 is TGTGCCAGCAGTCCCCTCCCAGGGTACTATGGCTACACCTTC. The chain links TRBV2 to TRBJ1-2; TRBD1 might be the D (5 bases). The V end lost 5 bases, the J end lost 3 bases, and 13 bases lay between the germline ends. CDR3 length: 14 residues. Germline V lookup: CDR1 SNHLY, CDR2 FYNNEI.

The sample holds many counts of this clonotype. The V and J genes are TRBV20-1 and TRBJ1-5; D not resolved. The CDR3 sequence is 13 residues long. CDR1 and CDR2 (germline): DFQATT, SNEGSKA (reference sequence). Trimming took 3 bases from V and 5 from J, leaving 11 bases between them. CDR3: CSASPGSDQPQHF. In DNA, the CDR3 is TGCAGTGCTAGTCCCGGGTCCGATCAGCCCCAGCATTTT.

The CDR3 is CVNRLSGDSTGELFF. DNA for the CDR3: TGTGTCAACCGATTATCCGGGGACAGCACCGGGGAGCTGTTTTTT. This sequence joins TRBV2 and TRBJ2-2; 7 bases match TRBD1. CDR1 is SNHLY and CDR2 is FYNNEI in the germline V gene. This CDR3 is 15 amino acids long.

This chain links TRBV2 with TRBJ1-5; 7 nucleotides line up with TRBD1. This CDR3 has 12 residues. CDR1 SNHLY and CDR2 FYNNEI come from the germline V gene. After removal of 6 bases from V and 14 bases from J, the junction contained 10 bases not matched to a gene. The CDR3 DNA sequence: TGTGCCAGCAGAAGACAGGGTTGGGCCGAGCATTTT. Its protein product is CASRRQGWAEHF.

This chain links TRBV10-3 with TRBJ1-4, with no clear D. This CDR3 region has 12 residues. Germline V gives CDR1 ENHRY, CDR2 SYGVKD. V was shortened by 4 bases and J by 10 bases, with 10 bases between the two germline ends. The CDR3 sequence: CAISVGDGKLFF. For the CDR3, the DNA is TGTGCCATCAGTGTCGGGGATGGAAAACTGTTTTTT.

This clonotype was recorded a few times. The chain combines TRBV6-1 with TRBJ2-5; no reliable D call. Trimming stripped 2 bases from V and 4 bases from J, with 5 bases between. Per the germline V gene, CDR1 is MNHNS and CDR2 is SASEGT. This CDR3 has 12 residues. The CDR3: CASSEWVETQYF. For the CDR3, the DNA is TGTGCCAGCAGTGAATGGGTAGAGACCCAGTACTTC.

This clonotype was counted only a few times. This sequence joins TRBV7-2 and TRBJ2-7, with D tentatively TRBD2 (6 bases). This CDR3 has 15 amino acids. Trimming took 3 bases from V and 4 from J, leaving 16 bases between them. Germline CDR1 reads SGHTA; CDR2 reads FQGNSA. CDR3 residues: CASSLAGGAGYEQYF. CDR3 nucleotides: TGTGCCAGCAGCTTGGCCGGAGGGGCCGGATACGAGCAGTACTTC.

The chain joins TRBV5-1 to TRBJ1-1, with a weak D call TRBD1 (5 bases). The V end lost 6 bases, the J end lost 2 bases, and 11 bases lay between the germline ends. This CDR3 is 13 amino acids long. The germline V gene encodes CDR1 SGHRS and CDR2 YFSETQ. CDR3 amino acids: CASMGVGNTEAFF. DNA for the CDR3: TGCGCCAGCATGGGGGTAGGAAACACTGAAGCTTTCTTT.

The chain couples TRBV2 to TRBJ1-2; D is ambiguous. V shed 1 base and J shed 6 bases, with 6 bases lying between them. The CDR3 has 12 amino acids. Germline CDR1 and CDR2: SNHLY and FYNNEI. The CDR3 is CASSEGRDGYTF. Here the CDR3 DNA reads TGTGCCAGCAGTGAAGGGAGAGATGGCTACACCTTC.

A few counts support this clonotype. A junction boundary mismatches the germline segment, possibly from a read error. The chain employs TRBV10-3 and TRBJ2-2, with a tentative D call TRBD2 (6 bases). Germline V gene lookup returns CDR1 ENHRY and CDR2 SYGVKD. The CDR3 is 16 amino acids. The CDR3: CASSDTVGGVSGELFF. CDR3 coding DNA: TGTGCCAGCAGTGACACCGTAGGAGGGGTCTCCGGGGAGCTGTTTTTT.